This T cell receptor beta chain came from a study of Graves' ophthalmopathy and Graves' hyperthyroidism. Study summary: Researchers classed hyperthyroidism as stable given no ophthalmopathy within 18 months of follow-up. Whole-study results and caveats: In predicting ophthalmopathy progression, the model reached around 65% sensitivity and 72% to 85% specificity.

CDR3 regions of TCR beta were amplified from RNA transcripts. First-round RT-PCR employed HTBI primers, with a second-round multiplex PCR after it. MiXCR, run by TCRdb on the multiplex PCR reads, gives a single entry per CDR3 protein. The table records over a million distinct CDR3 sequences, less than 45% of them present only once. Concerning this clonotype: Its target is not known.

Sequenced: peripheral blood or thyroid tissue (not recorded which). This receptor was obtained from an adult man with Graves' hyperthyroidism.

In DNA, the CDR3 is TGCAGTTCCAGGGTTCTGAACACTGAAGCTTTCTTT. It yields the protein CSSRVLNTEAFF. The gene calls are TRBV29-1 and TRBJ1-1, with a tentative D call TRBD1 (5 bases). Germline CDR1 reads SQVTM; CDR2 reads ANQGSEA. The CDR3 length is 12 residues.